Included here is one T cell receptor beta chain sequence, with context. Its target is not known. This sample is drawn from a study of a mutant IDH1 vaccine in newly diagnosed glioma. Background on the study: Vaccine administration was initiated 4-6 weeks following radiotherapy alone, or with temozolomide cycles. Standard pretreatment was either radiotherapy, temozolomide, or, for most, radiochemotherapy with temozolomide.

The time point denotes: week 23, last vaccination. Vaccination used 300 ug of mutant IDH1 20-mer peptide per dose, with topical imiquimod. The V end was cut by 0 bases, the J end by 6 bases, with 6 bases between. The CDR3 loop spans 12 amino acids. Germline V gives CDR1 LGHNA, CDR2 YNFKEQ. Clones were sequenced by immunoSEQ multiplex PCR, and TCRdb holds only the in-frame ones, with some missing. This repertoire shows about 40,000 clones, around 74% found once; its top ten account for about 5%. The sequence was obtained from a man aged 45-65 years with glioma. The chain employs TRBV4-2 and TRBJ2-7; maybe TRBD1 (5 bases). Here the sequenced sample was PBMCs, taken from a glioma patient whose treatment included an IDH1 peptide vaccine. The CDR3 reads CASSQEQGEQYF. The CDR3 DNA follows: TGTGCCAGCAGCCAAGAGCAGGGCGAGCAGTACTTC.